In this sample, the clone carrying this T cell receptor beta chain turned up many times. Its antigen is still unknown. The read halts 3 residues ahead of the CDR3 end, with the missing end drawn from the germline J gene. Heparinized whole blood, about 4.5 to 9 ml, came from each donor. CDR1 is DFQATT and CDR2 is SNEGSKA in the germline V gene (reference sequence). The CDR3 covers 13 residues. These data originate in a study of T cell clonality in common variable immunodeficiency. General observations from the study: Compared with healthy controls, CVID subjects showed increased TCRbeta clonality, mostly in about a third. Fewer TCRbeta clones were shared among CVID subjects than controls. Common variable immunodeficiency TCR beta sequences reportedly had fewer deletions and N-nucleotide insertions. T cell subpopulation sequencing would be needed to explain CVID clonality.

TCRdb's table, derived via immunoSEQ multiplex PCR, lists solely in-frame clones and lacks some. The data list 25,000 to 35,000 clones, none observed once; 5.4% falls to the top ten. V and J are TRBV20-1 and TRBJ1-2, with a possible D match to TRBD1 (5 bases). This receptor was identified in a human donor with common variable immunodeficiency. The sequencing sample was made of peripheral blood mononuclear cells. The covered CDR3 bases are TGCAGTGCTAGAGTACCTAGGACAACCGGC. It encodes CSARVPRTTG. In full, the CDR3 reads CSARVPRTTGYTF.